The present TCR beta chain was sequenced within a study of CD8 T cells in Susac syndrome. Study outcomes and limitations: TCR sequencing and HLA analysis covered a relatively small number of individuals.

RNA totalling roughly 0.45 to 1 ug underwent reverse transcription with random hexamers. Coverage of TCR beta CDR3 amplification by immunoSEQ multiplex PCR extended to 54 Vbeta and 13 Jbeta. TCRdb processed the immunoSEQ multiplex PCR reads anew with MiXCR; each CDR3 protein has one entry. Among 180,000 or so distinct CDR3 sequences listed, around 94% were seen once. Healthy donors formed controls matched for age and sex. Negative isolation yielded CD8+ and CD4+ T cells; FACS enriched TEMRA cells. The germline V gene encodes CDR1 MNHEY and CDR2 SVGEGT. This CDR3 has 15 residues. V gave up 7 bases and J gave up 0 bases, with 12 bases separating them. This clonotype was recorded once. The antigen remains undetermined.

Sequences were obtained from CD4+ T cells from PBMCs. The chain joins TRBV6-2 or TRBV6-3 to TRBJ2-2, with D tentatively TRBD1 (6 bases). The sequence was obtained from a human donor in good health. CDR3 nucleotides: TGTGCCAGCAACCCAGGGGATGCGAACACCGGGGAGCTGTTTTTT. Amino acid sequence: CASNPGDANTGELFF.